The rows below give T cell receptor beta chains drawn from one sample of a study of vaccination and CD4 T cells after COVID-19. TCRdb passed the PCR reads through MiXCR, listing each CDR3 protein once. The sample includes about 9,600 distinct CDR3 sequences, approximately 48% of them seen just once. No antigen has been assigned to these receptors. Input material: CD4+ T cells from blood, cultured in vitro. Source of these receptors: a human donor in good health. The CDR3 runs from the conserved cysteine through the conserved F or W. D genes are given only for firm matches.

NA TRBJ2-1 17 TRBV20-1 CSARESRGISSYNEQFF
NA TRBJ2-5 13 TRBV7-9 CASTLTDEETQYF
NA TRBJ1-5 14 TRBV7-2 CASSLRAINQPQHF
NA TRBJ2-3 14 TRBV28 CASSLPGAQDTQYF
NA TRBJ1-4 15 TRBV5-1 CASSSAGTLNEKLFF
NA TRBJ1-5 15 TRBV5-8 CASIPTPAGDQPQHF
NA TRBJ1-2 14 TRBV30 CAWSVAQGSAGYTF
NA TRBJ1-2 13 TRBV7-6 CASSLALEYGYTF
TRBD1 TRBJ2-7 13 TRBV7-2 CASSWTGDYEQYF
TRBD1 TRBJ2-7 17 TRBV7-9 CASSLGAVQGGEYEQYF
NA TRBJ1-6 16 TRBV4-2 CASSRTQGLNNSPLHF